Below, 19 T cell receptor beta chains from the same sample are listed, as sequenced in a study of blood T cells in healthy people across ages. For the second PCR, which ran for roughly 7 to 11 cycles, a sample-barcoded 5' primer and a J-beta primer mix were used. Each CDR3 protein is one row after TCRdb ran MiXCR on the 5' RACE reads. The profile shows roughly 650,000 distinct CDR3 sequences, roughly 32% of them singletons. Sequencing input: blood. The receptors shown here come from a woman of 80 years or more in good health.

This clonotype was recorded a few times. This may arise from a read error, as a much more abundant clone is one base away. This chain joins TRBV6-5 and TRBJ2-7, with 9 positions matching TRBD1. The CDR3 has 14 amino acids. Germline assignment: CDR1 MNHEY and CDR2 SVGAGI. The CDR3 DNA sequence: TGTGCCGGCAGGCCGGGACAGGGCTCCTACGAGCAGTACTTC. Its translation: CAGRPGQGSYEQYF.

This clonotype was observed many times. V and J are TRBV10-3 and TRBJ1-6, with D tentatively TRBD1 (6 bases). Germline CDR1 reads ENHRY; CDR2 reads SYGVKD. The CDR3 spans 16 residues. Trimming left V 5 bases short and J 7 bases short, with 18 bases between. The CDR3 spells CAISKQGVVRNSPLHF. DNA of the CDR3: TGTGCCATCAGTAAACAGGGCGTGGTGCGAAATTCACCCCTCCACTTT.

This chain connects TRBV29-1 to TRBJ1-2, with D unresolved. CDR3 length equals 11 residues. V shed 4 bases and J shed 4 bases, with 7 bases lying between them. From germline, CDR1 is SQVTM and CDR2 ANQGSEA. In nucleotides, the CDR3 is TGCAGCGTTGGAGAGGCCTATGGCTACACCTTC. Translating it yields CSVGEAYGYTF.

The sample holds many counts of this clonotype. V usage is TRBV20-1 and J usage is TRBJ1-2; 8 bases map to TRBD1. J gave up 8 bases and V 6 bases, and 11 bases lay outside the gene matches. The CDR3 has 13 residues. Germline CDR1 reads DFQATT; CDR2 reads SNEGSKA (reference sequence). The CDR3 bases are TGCAGTGCCAACAGGGGGTTGATCGGCGGCTACACCTTC. Translating it yields CSANRGLIGGYTF.

This clonotype was recorded many times. The CDR3 sequence: CASSFGSGGGSTQYF. The CDR3 DNA reads as TGTGCCAGCAGTTTTGGTAGCGGGGGGGGAAGTACGCAGTATTTT. The chain joins TRBV28 to TRBJ2-3; 11 bases fit TRBD2. CDR1 and CDR2 from the germline V gene are MDHEN and SYDVKM. J was trimmed by 8 bases and V by 3 bases; bases with no gene match: 7. This CDR3 comprises 15 residues.

This clonotype was recorded many times. The chain is built from TRBV7-2 and TRBJ2-3; either TRBD1 or TRBD2 may fit D (5 bases each). This CDR3 is built from 16 residues. The germline V and J ends were trimmed by 5 bases and 3 bases, with 18 bases remaining between them. Looked up from germline, CDR1 is SGHTA and CDR2 is FQGNSA. The DNA of the CDR3 is TGTGCCAGCAGCCTCCGAGGGGCGGTAGGGACAGATACGCAGTATTTT. Protein: CASSLRGAVGTDTQYF.

CDR3 region: CAISETASSTNEKLFF. The CDR3 bases are TGTGCCATCAGTGAAACAGCCAGCTCAACTAATGAAAAACTGTTTTTT. This chain links TRBV10-3 with TRBJ1-4; no clear D. The CDR3 covers 16 residues. The germline V and J ends were trimmed by 3 bases and 0 bases, with 11 bases remaining between them. Germline V gene sequence: CDR1 ENHRY, CDR2 SYGVKD.

This clonotype was seen a few times. The chain carries TRBV24-1 and TRBJ2-2, with no clear D. CDR3 length: 15 residues. Trimming stripped 2 bases from V and 4 bases from J, with 10 bases between. Germline V gene sequence: CDR1 KGHDR, CDR2 SFDVKD. For the CDR3, the DNA is TGTGCCACCAGTGATTCTGGCAGGCGCACCGGGGAGCTGTTTTTT. Translation: CATSDSGRRTGELFF.

The chain is built from TRBV5-1 and TRBJ2-2; D unresolved. This CDR3 is built from 15 residues. Trimming removed 0 bases at V and 2 bases at J, with 8 bases between. The germline V gene has CDR1 SGHRS and CDR2 YFSETQ. CDR3 amino acids: CASSLDGDNTGELFF. The CDR3 coding sequence is TGCGCCAGCAGCTTGGACGGTGACAACACCGGGGAGCTGTTTTTT.

This clonotype was seen repeatedly, ten times or more. This sequence joins TRBV19 and TRBJ2-3, with D unresolved. Trimming removed 3 bases from V and 0 bases from J, with 19 bases in between. CDR1 LNHDA and CDR2 SQIVND come from the germline V gene (reference sequence). The CDR3 has 18 residues. The CDR3 coding sequence is TGTGCCAGTAGTATTAGGTTCGGAACTGGTTCTAGCACAGATACGCAGTATTTT. Translation: CASSIRFGTGSSTDTQYF.

As for this clonotype: The junction departs from the called germline gene at one end, perhaps through a read error. The rearrangement joins TRBV27 to TRBJ2-6, with D perhaps being TRBD1 or TRBD2 (5 bases each). The V gene's germline CDR1 is MNHEY and CDR2 SMNVEV (reference sequence). The CDR3 has 15 residues. The CDR3 sequence is CASSLRFTGANVRTF. CDR3 coding DNA: TGTGCCAGCAGTTTAAGATTTACCGGGGCCAACGTCCGGACTTTC.

In this sample, this clonotype turned up many times. CDR3 residues: CASSSPGQGGEQYF. CDR3 coding DNA: TGTGCCAGCAGTTCTCCGGGACAGGGGGGCGAGCAGTACTTC. The V call is TRBV28, the J call TRBJ2-7, with 11 bases fitting TRBD1. CDR1 MDHEN and CDR2 SYDVKM come from the germline V gene. The CDR3 covers 14 residues. V lost 4 bases and J lost 6; bases outside the gene matches: 5.

This clonotype was seen repeatedly, ten times or more. V and J are TRBV6-6 and TRBJ2-1; D might be TRBD2 (7 bases). CDR3 length: 15 amino acids. Trimming removed 0 bases at V and 5 bases at J, with 11 bases between. CDR1 and CDR2 (germline): MNHNY, SVGAGI (reference sequence). The CDR3 DNA reads TGTGCCAGCAGTTACTCAAGGGGGGGGCACAATGAGCAGTTCTTC. Translated, it gives CASSYSRGGHNEQFF.

Ten or more counts support this clonotype. V usage is TRBV3-1 and J usage is TRBJ1-6; 8 nucleotides match TRBD1. In germline, CDR1 is LGHDT, CDR2 YNNKEL (reference sequence). This CDR3 has 15 amino acids. Trimming at V came to 3 bases and at J to 7 bases, leaving 5 bases not matched to a gene. The CDR3 nucleotides are TGTGCCAGCAGCCAGCCGACAGGGGTAAATTCACCCCTCCACTTT. Its translation is CASSQPTGVNSPLHF.

Many counts were recorded for this clonotype. The J gene is TRBJ2-5, the V gene TRBV12-3 or TRBV12-4; D is possibly TRBD1 (6 bases). The CDR3 totals 12 residues. V lost 5 bases to trimming and J lost 5 bases, with 9 bases between them. CDR3 sequence: CASSPQGETQYF. DNA for the CDR3: TGTGCCAGCAGTCCCCAGGGGGAGACCCAGTACTTC.

This clonotype was counted once. CDR3 in DNA: TGTGCCAGCAGTTTCGGACTAGCGGGGGGTAGCACAGATACGCAGTATTTT. Amino acids: CASSFGLAGGSTDTQYF. The J gene is TRBJ2-3, the V gene TRBV7-6, with 14 bases that match TRBD2. The CDR3 has 17 residues. V lost 6 bases and J lost 0; bases outside the gene matches: 5. CDR1 and CDR2 from the germline V gene are SGHVS and FNYEAQ.

This clonotype was seen at least ten times. The rearrangement links TRBV7-2 to TRBJ2-5; a weak D match, TRBD1 (6 bases). Trimming took off 0 bases at V and 3 bases at J, with 11 bases between the two ends. From germline, CDR1 is SGHTA and CDR2 FQGNSA. The CDR3 runs 15 residues. CDR3 loop: CASSLAGQTEETQYF. The DNA of the CDR3 is TGTGCCAGCAGCTTAGCAGGACAGACCGAAGAGACCCAGTACTTC.

This clonotype was seen many times. Since a much larger clone is just one base distant, this may be a read error. The J gene is TRBJ2-7, the V gene TRBV7-9, with 10 bases fitting TRBD2. V trimming: 5 bases; J trimming: 7 bases; junction bases outside the gene matches: 11. Germline CDR1 is SEHNR and CDR2 is FQNEAQ (reference sequence). CDR3 length equals 15 residues. The CDR3 DNA is TGTGCCAGCAGCAGCGGGGGGGCCGGGGACAATGAGCAGTACTTC. This gives the protein CASSSGGAGDNEQYF.

This clonotype was found many times. V gene TRBV28 combines with J gene TRBJ2-4; D unclear. This CDR3 is 12 amino acids long. CDR1 is MDHEN and CDR2 is SYDVKM in the germline V gene. Trimming stripped 8 bases from V and 1 base from J, with 6 bases between. The CDR3 nucleotides are TGTGCCAGCGACCAGGCCAAAAACATTCAGTACTTC. Its translation: CASDQAKNIQYF.